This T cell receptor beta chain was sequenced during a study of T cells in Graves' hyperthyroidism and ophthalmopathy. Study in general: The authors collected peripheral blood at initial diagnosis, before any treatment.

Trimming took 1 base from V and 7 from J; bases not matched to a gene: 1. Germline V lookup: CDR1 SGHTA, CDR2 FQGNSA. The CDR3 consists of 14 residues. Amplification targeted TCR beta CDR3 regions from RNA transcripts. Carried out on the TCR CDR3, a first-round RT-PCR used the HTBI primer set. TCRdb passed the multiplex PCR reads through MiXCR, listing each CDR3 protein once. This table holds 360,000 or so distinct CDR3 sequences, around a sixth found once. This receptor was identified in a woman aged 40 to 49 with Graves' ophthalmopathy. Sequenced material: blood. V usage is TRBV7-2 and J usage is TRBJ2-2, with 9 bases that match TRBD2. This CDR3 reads CASSLERGVGELFF. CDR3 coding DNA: TGTGCCAGCAGCTTAGAGCGGGGGGTCGGGGAGCTGTTTTTT.